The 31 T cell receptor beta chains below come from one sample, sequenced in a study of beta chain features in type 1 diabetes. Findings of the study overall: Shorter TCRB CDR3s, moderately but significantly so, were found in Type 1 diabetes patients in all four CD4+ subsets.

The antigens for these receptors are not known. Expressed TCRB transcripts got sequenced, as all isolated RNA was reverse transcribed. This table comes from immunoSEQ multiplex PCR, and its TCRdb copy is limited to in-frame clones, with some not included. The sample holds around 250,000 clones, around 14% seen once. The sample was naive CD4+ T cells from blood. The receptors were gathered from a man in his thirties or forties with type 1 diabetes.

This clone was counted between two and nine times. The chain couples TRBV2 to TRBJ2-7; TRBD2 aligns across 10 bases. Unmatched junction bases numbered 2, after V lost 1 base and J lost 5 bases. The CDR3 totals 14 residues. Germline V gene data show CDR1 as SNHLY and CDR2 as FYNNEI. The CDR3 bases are TGTGCCAGCAGTGAAGGGCTAGCGGGAGACGAGCAGTACTTC. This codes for CASSEGLAGDEQYF. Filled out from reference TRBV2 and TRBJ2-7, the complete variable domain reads EPEVTQTPSHQVTQMGQEVILRCVPISNHLYFYWYRQILGQKVEFLVSFYNNEISEKSEIFDDQFSVERPDGSNFTLKIRSTKLEDSAMYFCASSEGLAGDEQYFGPGTRLTVT.

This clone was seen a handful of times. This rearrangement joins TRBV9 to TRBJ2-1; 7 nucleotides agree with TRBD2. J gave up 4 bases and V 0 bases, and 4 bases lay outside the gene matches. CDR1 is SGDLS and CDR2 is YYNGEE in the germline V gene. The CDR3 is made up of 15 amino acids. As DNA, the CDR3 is TGTGCCAGCAGCGTAGCTAGCGGAGATTACAATGAGCAGTTCTTC. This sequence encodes CASSVASGDYNEQFF.

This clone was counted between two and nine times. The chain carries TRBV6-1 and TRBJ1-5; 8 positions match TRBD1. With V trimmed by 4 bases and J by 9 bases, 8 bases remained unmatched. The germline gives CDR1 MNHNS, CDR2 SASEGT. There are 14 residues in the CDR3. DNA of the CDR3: TGTGCCAGCAGTGTTAGACAGGGGCTTGGGCCCCAGCATTTT. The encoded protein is CASSVRQGLGPQHF.

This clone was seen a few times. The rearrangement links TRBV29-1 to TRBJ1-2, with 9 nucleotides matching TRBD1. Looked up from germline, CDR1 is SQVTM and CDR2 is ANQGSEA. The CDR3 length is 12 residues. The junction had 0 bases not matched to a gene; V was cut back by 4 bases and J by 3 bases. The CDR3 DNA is TGCAGCGTTGGGACAGGGGACTATGGCTACACCTTC. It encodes CSVGTGDYGYTF.

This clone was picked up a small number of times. This CDR3 is CASSSKTGEGETQYF. The CDR3 nucleotides are TGTGCCAGCAGCTCGAAGACAGGGGAGGGTGAGACCCAGTACTTC. The rearrangement joins TRBV7-9 to TRBJ2-5, with TRBD1 as a possible D gene (8 bases). V was shortened by 4 bases and J by 5 bases, with 17 bases between the two germline ends. Germline V CDR1 and CDR2: SEHNR, FQNEAQ (reference sequence). The CDR3 is 15 amino acids.

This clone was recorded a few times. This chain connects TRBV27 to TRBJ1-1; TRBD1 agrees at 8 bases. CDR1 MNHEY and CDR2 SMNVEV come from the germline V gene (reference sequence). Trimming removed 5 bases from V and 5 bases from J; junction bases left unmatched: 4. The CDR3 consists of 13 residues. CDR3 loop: CASSPQGATEAFF. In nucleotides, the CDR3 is TGTGCCAGCAGTCCCCAGGGGGCTACTGAAGCTTTCTTT.

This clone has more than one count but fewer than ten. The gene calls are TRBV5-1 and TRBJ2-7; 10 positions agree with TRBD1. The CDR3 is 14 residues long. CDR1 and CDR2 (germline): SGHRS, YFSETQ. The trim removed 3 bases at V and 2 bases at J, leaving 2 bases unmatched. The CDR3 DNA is TGCGCCAGCAGCTGGGGACAGGGGCCCTACGAGCAGTACTTC. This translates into CASSWGQGPYEQYF. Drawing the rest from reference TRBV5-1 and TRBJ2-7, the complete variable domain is KAGVTQTPRYLIKTRGQQVTLSCSPISGHRSVSWYQQTPGQGLQFLFEYFSETQRNKGNFPGRFSGRQFSNSRSEMNVSTLELGDSALYLCASSWGQGPYEQYFGPGTRLTVT.

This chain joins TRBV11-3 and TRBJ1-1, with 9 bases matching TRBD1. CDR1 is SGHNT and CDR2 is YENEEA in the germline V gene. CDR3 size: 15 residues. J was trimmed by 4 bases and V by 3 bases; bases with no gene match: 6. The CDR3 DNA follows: TGTGCCAGCAGCTTCTCGGGGACAGGGTCCACTGAAGCTTTCTTT. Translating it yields CASSFSGTGSTEAFF.

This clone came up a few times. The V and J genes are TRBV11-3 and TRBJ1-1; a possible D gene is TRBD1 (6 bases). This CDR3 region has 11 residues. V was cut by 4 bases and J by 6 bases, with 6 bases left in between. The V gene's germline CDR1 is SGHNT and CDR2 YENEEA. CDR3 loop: CASSSGAEAFF. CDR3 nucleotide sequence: TGTGCCAGCAGCTCAGGGGCTGAAGCTTTCTTT.

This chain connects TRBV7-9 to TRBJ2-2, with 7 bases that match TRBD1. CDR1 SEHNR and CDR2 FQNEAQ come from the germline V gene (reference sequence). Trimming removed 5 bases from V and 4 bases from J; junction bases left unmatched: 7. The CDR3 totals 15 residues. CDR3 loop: CASSPGQSGTGELFF. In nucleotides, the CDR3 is TGTGCCAGCAGCCCGGGACAGTCGGGCACCGGGGAGCTGTTTTTT.

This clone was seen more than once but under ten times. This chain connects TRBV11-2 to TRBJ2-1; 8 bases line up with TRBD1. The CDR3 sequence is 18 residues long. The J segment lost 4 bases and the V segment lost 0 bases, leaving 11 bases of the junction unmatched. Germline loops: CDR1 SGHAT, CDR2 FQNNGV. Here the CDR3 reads CASSLDLLGDRRYNEQFF. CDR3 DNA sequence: TGTGCCAGCAGCTTAGATCTTCTAGGGGACAGGAGATACAATGAGCAGTTCTTC.

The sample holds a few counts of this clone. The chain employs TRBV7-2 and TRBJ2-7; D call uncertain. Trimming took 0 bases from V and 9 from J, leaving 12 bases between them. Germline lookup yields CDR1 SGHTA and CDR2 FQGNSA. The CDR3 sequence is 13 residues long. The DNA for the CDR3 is TGTGCCAGCAGCTTAGCCTACCGTTCGGGGCAGTACTTC. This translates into CASSLAYRSGQYF.

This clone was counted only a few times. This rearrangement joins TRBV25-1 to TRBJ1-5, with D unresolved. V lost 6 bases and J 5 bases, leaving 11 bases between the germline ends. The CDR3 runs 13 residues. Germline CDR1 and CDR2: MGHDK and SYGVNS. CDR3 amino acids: CASRAGSHQPQHF. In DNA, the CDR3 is TGTGCCAGCAGAGCAGGTTCCCATCAGCCCCAGCATTTT.

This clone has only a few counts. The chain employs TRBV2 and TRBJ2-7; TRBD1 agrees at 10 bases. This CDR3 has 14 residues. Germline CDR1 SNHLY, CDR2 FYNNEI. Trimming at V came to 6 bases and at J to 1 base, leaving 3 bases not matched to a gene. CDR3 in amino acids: CASSRTGGSYEQYF. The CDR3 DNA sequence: TGTGCCAGCAGCCGGACAGGGGGATCCTACGAGCAGTACTTC.

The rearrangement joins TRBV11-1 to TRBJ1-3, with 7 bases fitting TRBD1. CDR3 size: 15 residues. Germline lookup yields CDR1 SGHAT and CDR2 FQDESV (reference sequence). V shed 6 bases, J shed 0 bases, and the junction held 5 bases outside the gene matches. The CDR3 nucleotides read TGTGCCAGCAGAAGGGACAGCCACTCTGGAAACACCATATATTTT. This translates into CASRRDSHSGNTIYF.

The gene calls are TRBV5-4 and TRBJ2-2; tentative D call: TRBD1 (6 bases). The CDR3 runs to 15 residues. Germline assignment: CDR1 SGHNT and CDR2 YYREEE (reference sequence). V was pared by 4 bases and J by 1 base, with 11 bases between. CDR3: CASSQTGMNTGELFF. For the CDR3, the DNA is TGTGCCAGCAGCCAGACAGGAATGAACACCGGGGAGCTGTTTTTT.

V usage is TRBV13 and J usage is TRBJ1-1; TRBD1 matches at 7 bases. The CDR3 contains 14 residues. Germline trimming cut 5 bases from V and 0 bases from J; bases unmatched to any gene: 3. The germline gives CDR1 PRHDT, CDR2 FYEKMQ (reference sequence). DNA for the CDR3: TGTGCCAGCAGCAGACAGGGTGTGAACACTGAAGCTTTCTTT. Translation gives CASSRQGVNTEAFF.

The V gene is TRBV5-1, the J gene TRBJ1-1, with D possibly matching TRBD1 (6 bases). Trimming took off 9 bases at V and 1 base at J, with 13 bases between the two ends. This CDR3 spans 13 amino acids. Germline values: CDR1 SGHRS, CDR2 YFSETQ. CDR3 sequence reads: CATKRTANTEAFF. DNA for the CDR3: TGCGCCACCAAGAGGACAGCGAACACTGAAGCTTTCTTT.

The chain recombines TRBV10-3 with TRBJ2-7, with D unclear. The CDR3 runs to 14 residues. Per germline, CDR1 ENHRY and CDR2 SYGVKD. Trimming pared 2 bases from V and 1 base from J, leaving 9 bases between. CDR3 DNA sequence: TGTGCCATCAGTGAGATTGGCGGATCCTACGAGCAGTACTTC. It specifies CAISEIGGSYEQYF.

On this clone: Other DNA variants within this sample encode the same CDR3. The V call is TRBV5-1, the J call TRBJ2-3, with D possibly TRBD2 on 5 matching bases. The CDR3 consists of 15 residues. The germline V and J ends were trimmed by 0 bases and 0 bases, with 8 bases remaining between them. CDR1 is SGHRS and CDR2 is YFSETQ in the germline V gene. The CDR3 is CASSLERGSTDTQYF. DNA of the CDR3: TGCGCCAGCAGCTTGGAACGGGGAAGCACAGATACGCAGTATTTT.

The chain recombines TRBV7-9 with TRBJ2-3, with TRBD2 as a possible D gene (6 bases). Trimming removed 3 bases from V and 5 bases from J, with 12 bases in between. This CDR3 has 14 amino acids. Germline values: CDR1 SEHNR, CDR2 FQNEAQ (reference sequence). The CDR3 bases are TGTGCCAGCAGCTTGGGAGGAGGGATAGATACGCAGTATTTT. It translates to CASSLGGGIDTQYF.

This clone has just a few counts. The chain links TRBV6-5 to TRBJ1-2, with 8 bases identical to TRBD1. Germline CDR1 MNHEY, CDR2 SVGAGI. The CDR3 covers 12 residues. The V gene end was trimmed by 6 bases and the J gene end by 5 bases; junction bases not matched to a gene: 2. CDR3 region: CASSRTGYGYTF. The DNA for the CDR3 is TGTGCCAGCAGCCGGACAGGGTATGGCTACACCTTC.

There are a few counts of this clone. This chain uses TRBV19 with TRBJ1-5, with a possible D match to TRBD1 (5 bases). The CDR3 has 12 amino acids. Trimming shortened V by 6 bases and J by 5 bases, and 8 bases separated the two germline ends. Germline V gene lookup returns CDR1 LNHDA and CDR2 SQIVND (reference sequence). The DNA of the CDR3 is TGTGCCAGTAGGGACAACCATCAGCCCCAGCATTTT. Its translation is CASRDNHQPQHF.

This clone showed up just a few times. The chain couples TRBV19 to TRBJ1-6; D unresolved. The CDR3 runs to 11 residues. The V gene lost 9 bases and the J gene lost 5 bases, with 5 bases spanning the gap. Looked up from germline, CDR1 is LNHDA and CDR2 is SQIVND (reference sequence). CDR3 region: CASGDNSPLHF. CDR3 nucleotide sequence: TGTGCCAGCGGGGATAATTCACCCCTCCACTTT.

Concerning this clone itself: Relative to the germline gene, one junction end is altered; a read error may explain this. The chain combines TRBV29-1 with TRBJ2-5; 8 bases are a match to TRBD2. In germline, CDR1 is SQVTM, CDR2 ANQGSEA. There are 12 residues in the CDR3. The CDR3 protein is CSVEGAGGEQYF. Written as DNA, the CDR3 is TGCAGCGTCGAAGGGGCGGGAGGAGAGCAGTACTTC.

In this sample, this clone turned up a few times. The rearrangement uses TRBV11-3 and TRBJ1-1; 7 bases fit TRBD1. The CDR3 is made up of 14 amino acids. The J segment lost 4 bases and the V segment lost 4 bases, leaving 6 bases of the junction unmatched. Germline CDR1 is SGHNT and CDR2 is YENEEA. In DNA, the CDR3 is TGTGCCAGCAGCTCCTCACAGGGGATCACTGAAGCTTTCTTT. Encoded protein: CASSSSQGITEAFF.

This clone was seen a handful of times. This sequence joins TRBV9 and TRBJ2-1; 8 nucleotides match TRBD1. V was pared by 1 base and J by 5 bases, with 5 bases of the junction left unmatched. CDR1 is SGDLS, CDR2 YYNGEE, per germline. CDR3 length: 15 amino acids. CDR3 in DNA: TGTGCCAGCAGCGTAACTGGACAGGGAAACAATGAGCAGTTCTTC. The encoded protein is CASSVTGQGNNEQFF. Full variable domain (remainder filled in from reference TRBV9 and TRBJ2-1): DSGVTQTPKHLITATGQRVTLRCSPRSGDLSVYWYQQSLDQGLQFLIQYYNGEERAKGNILERFSAQQFPDLHSELNLSSLELGDSALYFCASSVTGQGNNEQFFGPGTRLTVL.

The DNA for the CDR3 is TGCGCCAGCAGCCGTTTTCAGGGGGTCGGGCAAGAGACCCAGTACTTC. As protein: CASSRFQGVGQETQYF. The V call is TRBV5-1, the J call TRBJ2-5, with TRBD1 matching 7 bases. The CDR3 length is 16 residues. CDR1 SGHRS and CDR2 YFSETQ come from the germline V gene. The J segment lost 2 bases and the V segment lost 4 bases, leaving 11 bases of the junction unmatched.

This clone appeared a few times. CDR3 sequence: CATSQVPGEQYF. The CDR3 region has the DNA TGTGCCACCTCCCAGGTCCCAGGGGAGCAGTACTTC. This sequence joins TRBV15 and TRBJ2-7; D is possibly TRBD1 (5 bases). Looked up from germline, CDR1 is LNHNV and CDR2 is YYDKDF (reference sequence). V was trimmed by 8 bases and J by 7 bases, leaving 15 bases between them. The CDR3 is 12 amino acids.

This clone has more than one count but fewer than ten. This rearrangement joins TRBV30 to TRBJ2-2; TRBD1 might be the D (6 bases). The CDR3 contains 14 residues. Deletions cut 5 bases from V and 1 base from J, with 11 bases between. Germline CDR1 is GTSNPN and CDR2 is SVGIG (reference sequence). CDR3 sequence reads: CAWEQGGNTGELFF. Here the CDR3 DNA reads TGTGCCTGGGAACAGGGCGGGAACACCGGGGAGCTGTTTTTT.

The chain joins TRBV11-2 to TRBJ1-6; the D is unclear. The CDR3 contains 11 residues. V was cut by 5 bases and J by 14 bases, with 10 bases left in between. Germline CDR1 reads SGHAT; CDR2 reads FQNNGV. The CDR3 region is CASSLGPTLHF. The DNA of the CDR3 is TGTGCCAGCAGCCTAGGGCCAACCCTCCACTTT.